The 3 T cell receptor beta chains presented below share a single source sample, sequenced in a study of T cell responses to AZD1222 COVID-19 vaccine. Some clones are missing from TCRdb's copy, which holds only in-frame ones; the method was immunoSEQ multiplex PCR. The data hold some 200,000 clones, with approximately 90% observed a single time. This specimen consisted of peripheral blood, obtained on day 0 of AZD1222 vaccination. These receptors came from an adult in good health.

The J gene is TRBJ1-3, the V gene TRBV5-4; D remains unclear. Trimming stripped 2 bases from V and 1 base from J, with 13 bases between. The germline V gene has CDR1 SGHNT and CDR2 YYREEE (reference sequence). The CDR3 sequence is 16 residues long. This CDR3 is CASSFRLVGSGNTIYF. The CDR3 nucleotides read TGTGCCAGCAGCTTTAGGTTGGTGGGATCTGGAAACACCATATATTTT.

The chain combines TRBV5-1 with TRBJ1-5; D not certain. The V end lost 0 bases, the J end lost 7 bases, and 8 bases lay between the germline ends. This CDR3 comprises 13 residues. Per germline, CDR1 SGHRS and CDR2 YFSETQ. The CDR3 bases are TGCGCCAGCAGCTTGGGTGGGGAACAGCCCCAGCATTTT. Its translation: CASSLGGEQPQHF.

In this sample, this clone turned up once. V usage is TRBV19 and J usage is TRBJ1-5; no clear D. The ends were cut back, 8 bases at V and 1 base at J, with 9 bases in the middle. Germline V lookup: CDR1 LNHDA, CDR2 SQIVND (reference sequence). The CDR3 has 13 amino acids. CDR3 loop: CASRYRSNQPQHF. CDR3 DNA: TGTGCCAGTCGATACCGGAGCAATCAGCCCCAGCATTTT. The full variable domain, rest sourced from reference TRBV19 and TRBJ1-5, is DGGITQSPKYLFRKEGQNVTLSCEQNLNHDAMYWYRQDPGQGLRLIYYSQIVNDFQKGDIAEGYSVSREKKESFPLTVTSAQKNPTAFYLCASRYRSNQPQHFGDGTRLSIL.